This is a list of T cell receptor beta chains from one sample in a study of T cell responses to AZD1222 COVID-19 vaccine. Clones were read by immunoSEQ multiplex PCR, and TCRdb kept only the in-frame ones, dropping some. The table shows 85,000 to 90,000 clones, with around 90% occurring only once. The source material was peripheral blood, sampled 28 days after the second AZD1222 dose. Receptors originate from an adult who received the AZD1222 COVID-19 vaccine. Each CDR3 is given with its conserved first and last residue. A D gene is named only where the DNA matches it firmly. A clone size is listed for some rows: how often the clone was seen (once, few, many), or a class if it is expanded.

CDR3 DNA: TGTGCCAGCAGCTCCGGACTAGCGGGGCTCCAAGAGACCCAGTACTTC
CDR3 protein: CASSSGLAGLQETQYF
clone size: .
J gene: TRBJ2-5
V gene: TRBV7-9
D gene: TRBD2

CDR3 DNA: TGCGCCAGCAGCCAACAACCCACAGATACGCAGTATTTT
CDR3 protein: CASSQQPTDTQYF
clone size: .
J gene: TRBJ2-3
V gene: TRBV5-1
D gene: .

CDR3 DNA: TGTGCCAGCAGAGCCTTTCTTGGGGGCACTGAAGCTTTCTTT
CDR3 protein: CASRAFLGGTEAFF
clone size: .
J gene: TRBJ1-1
V gene: TRBV6-5
D gene: .

CDR3 DNA: TGCAGTGCGGGACTAGTACGCGAGCAGTACTTC
CDR3 protein: CSAGLVREQYF
clone size: once
J gene: TRBJ2-7
V gene: TRBV20-1
D gene: TRBD2

CDR3 DNA: TGTGCCAGCAGTTACTCGCAGGGCTCCTATGGCTACACCTTC
CDR3 protein: CASSYSQGSYGYTF
clone size: .
J gene: TRBJ1-2
V gene: TRBV6-6
D gene: .

CDR3 DNA: TGCGCCAGCAGCCAAGGGCAGGGGAGGATTGAAGCTTTCTTT
CDR3 protein: CASSQGQGRIEAFF
clone size: .
J gene: TRBJ1-1
V gene: TRBV4-1
D gene: .

CDR3 DNA: TGCAGTGCTAGTTTGGCAGGGGATGGCTACACCTTC
CDR3 protein: CSASLAGDGYTF
clone size: few
J gene: TRBJ1-2
V gene: TRBV20-1
D gene: .

CDR3 DNA: TGTGCCAGCAGCTTAGAAGTTAGGACCGGTAGCAATCAGCCCCAGCATTTT
CDR3 protein: CASSLEVRTGSNQPQHF
clone size: .
J gene: TRBJ1-5
V gene: TRBV7-7
D gene: .

CDR3 DNA: TGCGCCAGCAGCTTGAACGCACCTAATGAAAAACTGTTTTTT
CDR3 protein: CASSLNAPNEKLFF
clone size: once
J gene: TRBJ1-4
V gene: TRBV5-1
D gene: .

CDR3 DNA: TGTGCCAGCAGCCAAGAGTCCCGGGAGACCCAGTACTTC
CDR3 protein: CASSQESRETQYF
clone size: .
J gene: TRBJ2-5
V gene: TRBV4-2
D gene: .

CDR3 DNA: TGTGCCAGCAGCCGGACCGTAACTCTCTCCTACGAGCAGTACTTC
CDR3 protein: CASSRTVTLSYEQYF
clone size: .
J gene: TRBJ2-7
V gene: TRBV7-8
D gene: .

CDR3 DNA: TGTGCCAGCTCCCCTAGATGGGGGGCAGATACGCAGTATTTT
CDR3 protein: CASSPRWGADTQYF
clone size: .
J gene: TRBJ2-3
V gene: TRBV11-2
D gene: .

CDR3 DNA: TGTGCCAGCAGCCCCGACCGACGGGAGACCCAGTACTTC
CDR3 protein: CASSPDRRETQYF
clone size: .
J gene: TRBJ2-5
V gene: TRBV12-3/TRBV12-4
D gene: .

CDR3 DNA: TGTGCCAGCAGCCGACTCGGAGGGGGTCACGGTCGAACGCAGTATTTT
CDR3 protein: CASSRLGGGHGRTQYF
clone size: .
J gene: TRBJ2-3
V gene: TRBV3-1/TRBV3-2
D gene: .

CDR3 DNA: TGTGCCAGCAGCTTGCTTGAGAGCTCTGGGGCCAACGTCCTGACTTTC
CDR3 protein: CASSLLESSGANVLTF
clone size: .
J gene: TRBJ2-6
V gene: TRBV13
D gene: .

CDR3 DNA: TGTGCCTGGAACCGTGGGGTGGGGGCGGATGAGCAGTTCTTC
CDR3 protein: CAWNRGVGADEQFF
clone size: once
J gene: TRBJ2-1
V gene: TRBV30
D gene: .

CDR3 DNA: TGTGCCAGTAGCGGACAGTTCTATGGCTACACCTTC
CDR3 protein: CASSGQFYGYTF
clone size: .
J gene: TRBJ1-2
V gene: TRBV19
D gene: .

CDR3 DNA: TGTGCCAGCAGTTTCGGGGCAGGGGGAGGCTCCTACAATGAGCAGTTCTTC
CDR3 protein: CASSFGAGGGSYNEQFF
clone size: .
J gene: TRBJ2-1
V gene: TRBV27
D gene: .

CDR3 DNA: TGTGCCGGCTTTGACATTCTCTCCTACGAGCAGTACTTC
CDR3 protein: CAGFDILSYEQYF
clone size: .
J gene: TRBJ2-7
V gene: TRBV2
D gene: .

CDR3 DNA: TGTGCCAGCAGTGAAGCGGTGCGGGGGAGCTCCTATAATTCACCCCTCCACTTT
CDR3 protein: CASSEAVRGSSYNSPLHF
clone size: .
J gene: TRBJ1-6
V gene: TRBV6-1
D gene: .

CDR3 DNA: TGTGCCAGCTCACTAGGGAACACTGAAGCTTTCTTT
CDR3 protein: CASSLGNTEAFF
clone size: .
J gene: TRBJ1-1
V gene: TRBV18
D gene: .

CDR3 DNA: TGTGCCAGCTCACCGCGACAGGGGGCACGGGGGGAGCTGTTTTTT
CDR3 protein: CASSPRQGARGELFF
clone size: .
J gene: TRBJ2-2
V gene: TRBV18
D gene: TRBD1

CDR3 DNA: TGTGCCAGCAGCACCAGACAGGGGGCACCTGGCGCTTTCTTT
CDR3 protein: CASSTRQGAPGAFF
clone size: few
J gene: TRBJ1-1
V gene: TRBV5-4
D gene: TRBD1

CDR3 DNA: TGTGCCAGCGACCCGGGACAACTCACAGATACGCAGTATTTT
CDR3 protein: CASDPGQLTDTQYF
clone size: .
J gene: TRBJ2-3
V gene: TRBV6-5
D gene: .

CDR3 DNA: TGTGCCAGCAGTGAAGGGGGAACCTATAATTCACCCCTCCACTTT
CDR3 protein: CASSEGGTYNSPLHF
clone size: once
J gene: TRBJ1-6
V gene: TRBV2
D gene: .